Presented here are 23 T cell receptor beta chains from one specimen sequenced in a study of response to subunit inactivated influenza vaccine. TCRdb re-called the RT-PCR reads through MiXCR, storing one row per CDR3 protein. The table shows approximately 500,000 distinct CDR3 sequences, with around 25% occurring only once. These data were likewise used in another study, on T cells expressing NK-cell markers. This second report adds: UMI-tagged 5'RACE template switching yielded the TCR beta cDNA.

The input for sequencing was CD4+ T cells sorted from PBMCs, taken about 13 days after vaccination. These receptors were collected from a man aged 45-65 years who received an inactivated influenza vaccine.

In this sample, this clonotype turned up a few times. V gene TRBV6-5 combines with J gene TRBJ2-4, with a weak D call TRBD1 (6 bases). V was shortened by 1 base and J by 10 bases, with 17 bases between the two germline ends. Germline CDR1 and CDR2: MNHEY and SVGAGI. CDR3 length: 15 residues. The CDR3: CASSYFESTGAIQYF. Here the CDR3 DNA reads TGTGCCAGCAGTTACTTTGAATCGACAGGAGCTATTCAGTACTTC.

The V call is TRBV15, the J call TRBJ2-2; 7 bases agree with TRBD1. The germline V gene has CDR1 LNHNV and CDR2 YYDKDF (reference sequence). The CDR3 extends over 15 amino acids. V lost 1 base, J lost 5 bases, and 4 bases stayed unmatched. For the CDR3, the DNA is TGTGCCACCAGCAGAGGGGACAGTAGAACCGGGGAGCTGTTTTTT. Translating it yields CATSRGDSRTGELFF.

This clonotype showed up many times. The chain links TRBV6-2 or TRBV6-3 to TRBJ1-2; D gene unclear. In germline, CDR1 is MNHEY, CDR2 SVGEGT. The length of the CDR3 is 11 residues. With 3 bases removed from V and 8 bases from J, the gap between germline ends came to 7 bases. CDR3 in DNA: TGTGCCAGCAGTTATGGAAGCGGCTACACCTTC. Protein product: CASSYGSGYTF.

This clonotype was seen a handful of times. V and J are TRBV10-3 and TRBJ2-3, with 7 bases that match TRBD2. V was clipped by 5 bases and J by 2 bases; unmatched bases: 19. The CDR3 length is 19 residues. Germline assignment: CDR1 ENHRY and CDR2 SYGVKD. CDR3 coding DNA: TGTGCCATCAGTCAACCCCTGGGGGGGGGAGTCGAATTCACAGATACGCAGTATTTT. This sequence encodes CAISQPLGGGVEFTDTQYF.

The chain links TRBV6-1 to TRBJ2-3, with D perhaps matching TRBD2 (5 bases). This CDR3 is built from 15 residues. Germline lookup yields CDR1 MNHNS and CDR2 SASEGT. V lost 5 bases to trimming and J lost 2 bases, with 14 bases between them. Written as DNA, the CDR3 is TGTGCCAGCAGTCTCTCCGGACTCACCACAGATACGCAGTATTTT. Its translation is CASSLSGLTTDTQYF.

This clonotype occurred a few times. The CDR3 loop is CASSSSRDSYEQYF. CDR3 coding DNA: TGTGCCAGCAGCTCCAGCAGGGACTCCTACGAGCAGTACTTC. The rearrangement uses TRBV7-2 and TRBJ2-7; D possibly corresponds to TRBD1 (5 bases). The CDR3 is 14 amino acids. The germline CDR1 and CDR2 sequences are SGHTA and FQGNSA. Trimming pared 4 bases from V and 0 bases from J, leaving 10 bases between.

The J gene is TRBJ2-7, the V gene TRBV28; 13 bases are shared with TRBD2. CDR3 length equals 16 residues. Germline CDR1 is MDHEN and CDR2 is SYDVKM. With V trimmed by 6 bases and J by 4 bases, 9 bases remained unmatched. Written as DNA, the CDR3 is TGTGCCAGCAGACCAACTAGCGGGAGGGTAGAGTACGAGCAGTACTTC. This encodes CASRPTSGRVEYEQYF.

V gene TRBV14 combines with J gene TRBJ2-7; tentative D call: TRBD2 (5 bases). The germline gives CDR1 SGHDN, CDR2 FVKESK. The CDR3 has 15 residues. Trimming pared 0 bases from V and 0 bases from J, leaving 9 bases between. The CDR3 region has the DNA TGTGCCAGCAGCCAAGATCTAGCAAGCTCCTACGAGCAGTACTTC. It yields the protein CASSQDLASSYEQYF.

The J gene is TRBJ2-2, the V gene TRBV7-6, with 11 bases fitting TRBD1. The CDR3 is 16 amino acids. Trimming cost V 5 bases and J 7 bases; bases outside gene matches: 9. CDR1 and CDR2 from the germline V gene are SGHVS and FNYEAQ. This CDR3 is CASSTGQGALIGELFF. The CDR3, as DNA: TGTGCCAGCAGCACCGGACAGGGGGCGTTAATCGGGGAGCTGTTTTTT.

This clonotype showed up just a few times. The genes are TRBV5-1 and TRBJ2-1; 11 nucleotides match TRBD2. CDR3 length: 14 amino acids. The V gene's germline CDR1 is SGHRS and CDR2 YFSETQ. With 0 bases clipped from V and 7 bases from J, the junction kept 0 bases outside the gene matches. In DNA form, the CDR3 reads TGCGCCAGCAGCTTGGCTAGCGGGAGGAATGAGCAGTTCTTC. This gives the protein CASSLASGRNEQFF.

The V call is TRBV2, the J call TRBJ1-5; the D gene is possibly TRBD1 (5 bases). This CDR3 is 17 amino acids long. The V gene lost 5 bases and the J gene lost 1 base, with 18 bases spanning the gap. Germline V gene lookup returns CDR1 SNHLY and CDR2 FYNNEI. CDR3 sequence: CASSRRQPGFSNQPQHF. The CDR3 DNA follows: TGTGCCAGCAGTCGGAGACAGCCGGGGTTCAGCAATCAGCCCCAGCATTTT. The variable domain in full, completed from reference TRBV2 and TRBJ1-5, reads EPEVTQTPSHQVTQMGQEVILRCVPISNHLYFYWYRQILGQKVEFLVSFYNNEISEKSEIFDDQFSVERPDGSNFTLKIRSTKLEDSAMYFCASSRRQPGFSNQPQHFGDGTRLSIL.

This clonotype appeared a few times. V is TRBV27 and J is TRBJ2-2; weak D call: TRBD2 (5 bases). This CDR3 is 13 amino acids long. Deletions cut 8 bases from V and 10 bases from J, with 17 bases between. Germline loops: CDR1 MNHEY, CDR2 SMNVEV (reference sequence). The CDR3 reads CASGRRPQLELFF. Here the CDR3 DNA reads TGTGCCAGCGGGAGACGACCTCAATTGGAGCTGTTTTTT.

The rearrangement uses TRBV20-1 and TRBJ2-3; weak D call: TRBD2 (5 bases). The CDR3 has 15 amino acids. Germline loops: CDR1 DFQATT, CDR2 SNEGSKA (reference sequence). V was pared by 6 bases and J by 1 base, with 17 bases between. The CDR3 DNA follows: TGCAGTGCCATTAAAGCGGTCCCCGGCACAGATACGCAGTATTTT. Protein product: CSAIKAVPGTDTQYF.

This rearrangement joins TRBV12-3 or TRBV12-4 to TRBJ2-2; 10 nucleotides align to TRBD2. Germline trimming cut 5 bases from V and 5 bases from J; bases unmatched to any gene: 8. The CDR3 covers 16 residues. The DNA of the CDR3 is TGTGCCAGCAGTCAACAAGCGGGGGGGCCTACCGGGGAGCTGTTTTTT. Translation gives CASSQQAGGPTGELFF.

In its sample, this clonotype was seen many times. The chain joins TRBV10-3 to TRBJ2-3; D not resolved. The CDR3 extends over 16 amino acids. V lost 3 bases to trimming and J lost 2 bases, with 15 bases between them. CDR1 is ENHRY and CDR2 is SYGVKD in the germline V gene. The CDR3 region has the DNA TGTGCCATCAGTGATAATATTGGTAGCTCCACAGATACGCAGTATTTT. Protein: CAISDNIGSSTDTQYF.

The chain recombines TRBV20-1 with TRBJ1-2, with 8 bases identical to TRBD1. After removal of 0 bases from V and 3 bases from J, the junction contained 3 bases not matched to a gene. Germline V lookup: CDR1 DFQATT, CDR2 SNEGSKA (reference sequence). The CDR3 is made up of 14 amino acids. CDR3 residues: CSARDRGQHYGYTF. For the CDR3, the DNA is TGCAGTGCTAGAGACAGGGGGCAGCACTATGGCTACACCTTC.

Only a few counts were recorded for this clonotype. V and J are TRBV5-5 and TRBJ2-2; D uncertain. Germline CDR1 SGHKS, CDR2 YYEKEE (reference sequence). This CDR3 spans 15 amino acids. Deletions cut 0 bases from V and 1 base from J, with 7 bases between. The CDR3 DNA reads TGTGCCAGCAGCTTGGATTTTCAGAACACCGGGGAGCTGTTTTTT. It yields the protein CASSLDFQNTGELFF.

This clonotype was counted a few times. CDR3 sequence (DNA): TGTGCCAGCAGCCAAGAATCTTTATTCGGGAAACTGTTTTTT. Translated: CASSQESLFGKLFF. The rearrangement uses TRBV4-2 and TRBJ1-4; D remains unclear. Trimming cost V 0 bases and J 11 bases, with 13 bases left between them. The germline CDR1 and CDR2 sequences are LGHNA and YNFKEQ. The CDR3 is 14 residues long.

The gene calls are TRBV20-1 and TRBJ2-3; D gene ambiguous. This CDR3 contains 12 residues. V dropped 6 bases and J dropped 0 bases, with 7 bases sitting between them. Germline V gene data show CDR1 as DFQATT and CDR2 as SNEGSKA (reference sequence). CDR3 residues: CSAGSSTDTQYF. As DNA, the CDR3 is TGCAGTGCGGGCAGTAGCACAGATACGCAGTATTTT.

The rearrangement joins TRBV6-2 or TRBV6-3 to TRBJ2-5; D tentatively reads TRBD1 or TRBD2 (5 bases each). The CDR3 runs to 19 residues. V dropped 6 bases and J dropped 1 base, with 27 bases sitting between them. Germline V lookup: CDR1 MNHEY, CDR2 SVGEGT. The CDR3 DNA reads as TGTGCCAGCAGCCACAGGACTTATCTAACTCCTTACCGCCAAGAGACCCAGTACTTC. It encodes CASSHRTYLTPYRQETQYF.

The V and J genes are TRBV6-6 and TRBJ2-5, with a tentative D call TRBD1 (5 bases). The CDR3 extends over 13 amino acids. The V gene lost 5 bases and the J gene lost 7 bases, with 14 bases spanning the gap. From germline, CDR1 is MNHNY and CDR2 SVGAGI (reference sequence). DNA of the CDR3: TGTGCCAGCAGTCCCGAGCCAGGGATGACCCAGTACTTC. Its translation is CASSPEPGMTQYF.

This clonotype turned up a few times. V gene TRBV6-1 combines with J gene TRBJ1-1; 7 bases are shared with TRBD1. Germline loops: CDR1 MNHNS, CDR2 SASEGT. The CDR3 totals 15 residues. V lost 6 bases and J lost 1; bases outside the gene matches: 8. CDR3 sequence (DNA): TGTGCCAGCAGAACCTCCGGGACAGAGAACACTGAAGCTTTCTTT. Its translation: CASRTSGTENTEAFF.

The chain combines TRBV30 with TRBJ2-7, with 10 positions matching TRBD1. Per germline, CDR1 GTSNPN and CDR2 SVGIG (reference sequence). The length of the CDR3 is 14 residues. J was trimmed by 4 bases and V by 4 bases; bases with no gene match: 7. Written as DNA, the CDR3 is TGTGCCTGGACCAGACAGGGGGCGGGATACGAGCAGTACTTC. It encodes CAWTRQGAGYEQYF.